This TCR beta chain was found in a study of blood T cell repertoires in COVID-19. Here immunoSEQ multiplex PCR was the method, and the copy in TCRdb shows in-frame clones only, minus some. This table holds 200,000 to 300,000 clones, more than 85% found once. Germline CDR1 and CDR2: SGHKS and YYEKEE (reference sequence). Trimming stripped 4 bases from V and 0 bases from J, with 17 bases between. The CDR3 consists of 16 residues. The chain carries TRBV5-5 and TRBJ2-7, with D maybe TRBD1 (5 bases). The origin of this receptor is a person between 18 and 30 years old with COVID-19, enrolled during active disease. Specimen: peripheral blood. CDR3 nucleotides: TGTGCCAGCAGCCCCCCGGCGGCAGGGAACTCCTACGAGCAGTACTTC. It encodes CASSPPAAGNSYEQYF.